Below, 3 T cell receptor beta chains from the same sample are listed, as sequenced in a study of technical replicates of blood from several donors. Using immunoSEQ multiplex PCR, the repertoire was profiled, and TCRdb retains in-frame clones only, with some absent. The profile shows over 10,000 clones, around 79% of them singletons. What was sequenced was PBMCs. These receptors originate from a human donor in good health.

The J gene is TRBJ2-3, the V gene TRBV5-4; D possibly corresponds to TRBD1 (7 bases). Germline-derived CDR1 and CDR2 are SGHNT and YYREEE (reference sequence). The length of the CDR3 is 15 residues. V lost 0 bases and J 5 bases, leaving 13 bases between the germline ends. CDR3 amino acids: CASSLEWQGGDTQYF. In nucleotides, the CDR3 is TGTGCCAGCAGCTTGGAGTGGCAGGGGGGAGATACGCAGTATTTT.

The chain recombines TRBV6-1 with TRBJ2-1, with TRBD1 identical over 11 bases. The CDR3 sequence is 15 residues long. Germline V gene lookup returns CDR1 MNHNS and CDR2 SASEGT. Trimming removed 3 bases from V and 3 bases from J; junction bases left unmatched: 1. The CDR3 sequence: CASSEGTGGYNEQFF. In nucleotides, the CDR3 is TGTGCCAGCAGTGAGGGGACAGGGGGCTACAATGAGCAGTTCTTC.

The rearrangement uses TRBV18 and TRBJ2-7, with unresolved D. Looked up from germline, CDR1 is KGHSH and CDR2 is LQKENI. The CDR3 loop spans 13 amino acids. V lost 8 bases and J lost 6, with 17 bases in between. The CDR3 region is CASRTDKGGEQYF. The CDR3 DNA is TGTGCCAGCCGAACCGACAAAGGTGGCGAGCAGTACTTC. Full variable domain (remainder filled in from reference TRBV18 and TRBJ2-7): NAGVMQNPRHLVRRRGQEARLRCSPMKGHSHVYWYRQLPEEGLKFMVYLQKENIIDESGMPKERFSAEFPKEGPSILRIQQVVRGDSAAYFCASRTDKGGEQYFGPGTRLTVT.